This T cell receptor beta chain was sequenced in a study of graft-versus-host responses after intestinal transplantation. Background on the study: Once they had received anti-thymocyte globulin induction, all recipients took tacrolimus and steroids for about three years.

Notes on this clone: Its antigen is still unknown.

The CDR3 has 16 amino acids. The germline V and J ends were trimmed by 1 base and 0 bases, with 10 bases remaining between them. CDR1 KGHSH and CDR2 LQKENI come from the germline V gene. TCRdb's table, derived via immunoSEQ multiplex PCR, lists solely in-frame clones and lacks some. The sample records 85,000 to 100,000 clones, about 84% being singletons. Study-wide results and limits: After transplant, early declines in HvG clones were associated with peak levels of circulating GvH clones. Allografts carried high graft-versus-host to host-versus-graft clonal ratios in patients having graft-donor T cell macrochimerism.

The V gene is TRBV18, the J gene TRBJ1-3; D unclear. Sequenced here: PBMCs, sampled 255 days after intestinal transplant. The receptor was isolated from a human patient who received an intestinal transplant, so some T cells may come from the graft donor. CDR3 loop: CASSPQSLFSGNTIYF. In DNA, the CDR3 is TGTGCCAGCTCACCACAGTCTCTATTCTCTGGAAACACCATATATTTT.